A single sample gave rise to the 21 T cell receptor beta chains below, sequenced in a study of early T cells in non-severe SARS-CoV-2 infection. TCRdb itself ran the 5' RACE reads through MiXCR, one entry per CDR3 protein. The sample has 100,000 or so distinct CDR3 sequences; around 16% are singletons. The specimen was whole blood, collected at baseline. These receptors all stem from an adult who was a healthcare worker with PCR-confirmed SARS-CoV-2 infection or an uninfected control (not recorded which).

The rearrangement links TRBV7-9 to TRBJ2-3; perhaps TRBD2 as D (6 bases). Trimming left V 3 bases short and J 6 bases short, with 13 bases between. Germline values: CDR1 SEHNR, CDR2 FQNEAQ (reference sequence). CDR3 length: 14 residues. The CDR3 nucleotides are TGTGCCAGCAGCTTGCCCGGGAGTGGGGATACGCAGTATTTT. Its translation: CASSLPGSGDTQYF. The whole variable domain, remainder taken from reference TRBV7-9 and TRBJ2-3, is DTGVSQNPRHKITKRGQNVTFRCDPISEHNRLYWYRQTLGQGPEFLTYFQNEAQLEKSRLLSDRFSAERPKGSFSTLEIQRTEQGDSAMYLCASSLPGSGDTQYFGPGTRLTVL.

This clonotype has just a few counts. The rearrangement links TRBV12-3 or TRBV12-4 to TRBJ2-7; 10 bases agree with TRBD1. The CDR3 is 16 residues long. J was trimmed by 0 bases and V by 6 bases; bases with no gene match: 8. The CDR3 loop reads CASSATWTGGSYEQYF. In nucleotides, the CDR3 is TGTGCCAGCAGCGCTACCTGGACAGGGGGCTCCTACGAGCAGTACTTC.

This clonotype was observed many times. The chain combines TRBV7-9 with TRBJ2-5; maybe TRBD2 (6 bases). Trimming left V 1 base short and J 1 base short, with 7 bases between. Per the germline V gene, CDR1 is SEHNR and CDR2 is FQNEAQ (reference sequence). This CDR3 region has 14 residues. CDR3: CASSLGEAQETQYF. The DNA of the CDR3 is TGTGCCAGCAGCTTAGGGGAGGCCCAAGAGACCCAGTACTTC.

This rearrangement joins TRBV5-4 to TRBJ2-1; D is ambiguous. Trimming left V 2 bases short and J 2 bases short, with 5 bases between. There are 13 residues in the CDR3. CDR1 is SGHNT, CDR2 YYREEE, per germline (reference sequence). The CDR3, as DNA: TGTGCCAGCAGCTTACGAACCTACAATGAGCAGTTCTTC. Translated: CASSLRTYNEQFF.

The chain employs TRBV21-1 and TRBJ2-1; TRBD1, the table's D call, was not compared with the DNA. TRBV21-1 counts as a pseudogene. The CDR3 has 14 residues. The CDR3 reads CASRKTGDLNEQFF. The CDR3, as DNA: TGTGCCAGCAGGAAAACAGGGGACCTGAATGAGCAGTTCTTC.

The chain uses TRBV5-1 and TRBJ2-1, with a tentative D call TRBD2 (5 bases). CDR1 is SGHRS and CDR2 is YFSETQ in the germline V gene. The CDR3 is 12 residues long. Trimming left V 1 base short and J 6 bases short, with 5 bases between. DNA for the CDR3: TGCGCCAGCAGCTTGACTAGCAATGAGCAGTTCTTC. Translating gives CASSLTSNEQFF.

This clonotype was recorded a few times. This chain uses TRBV11-2 with TRBJ2-7, with 9 bases fitting TRBD2. With 7 bases clipped from V and 5 bases from J, the junction kept 6 bases outside the gene matches. This CDR3 region has 13 residues. Germline CDR1 is SGHAT and CDR2 is FQNNGV. The CDR3 DNA follows: TGTGCCAGCACCCTCGGGACTAGCAACGAGCAGTACTTC. This encodes CASTLGTSNEQYF.

The V and J genes are TRBV28 and TRBJ1-5; D gene uncertain. Germline V gene sequence: CDR1 MDHEN, CDR2 SYDVKM. V was shortened by 7 bases and J by 5 bases, with 18 bases between the two germline ends. This CDR3 spans 15 amino acids. The CDR3 coding sequence is TGTGCCAGCACCAAAAACTGGAGCGGACATCAGCCCCAGCATTTT. This gives the protein CASTKNWSGHQPQHF.

CDR3 in amino acids: CASSPTSGFYNEQFF. Written as DNA, the CDR3 is TGTGCCAGCAGCCCGACTAGCGGGTTTTACAATGAGCAGTTCTTC. The chain links TRBV28 to TRBJ2-1, with 10 bases lining up with TRBD2. V trimming: 6 bases; J trimming: 4 bases; junction bases outside the gene matches: 6. CDR1 is MDHEN and CDR2 is SYDVKM in the germline V gene. The CDR3 covers 15 residues.

This clonotype was counted ten times or more. This chain uses TRBV6-5 with TRBJ1-1, with 9 bases fitting TRBD1. The CDR3 extends over 14 amino acids. J lost 3 bases, V lost 2 bases, and 1 base had no gene match. Germline V gene data show CDR1 as MNHEY and CDR2 as SVGAGI. The CDR3 is CASSYGQGYTEAFF. CDR3 in DNA: TGTGCCAGCAGTTACGGACAGGGGTACACTGAAGCTTTCTTT.

This clonotype was observed many times. The genes are TRBV5-4 and TRBJ1-1; possible D gene TRBD1, 5 bases. CDR1 SGHNT and CDR2 YYREEE come from the germline V gene (reference sequence). The CDR3 has 13 amino acids. Trimming removed 2 bases from V and 3 bases from J, with 8 bases in between. CDR3 protein: CASSFVGDTEAFF. CDR3 nucleotides: TGTGCCAGCAGCTTCGTAGGGGACACTGAAGCTTTCTTT.

This clonotype was detected a few times. This chain uses TRBV20-1 with TRBJ2-7; 10 bases line up with TRBD2. V was pared by 3 bases and J by 7 bases, with 12 bases of the junction left unmatched. This CDR3 has 15 amino acids. CDR1 and CDR2 (germline): DFQATT, SNEGSKA (reference sequence). CDR3 bases: TGCAGTGCTAGTATCACGTCTAGCGGGAGCCGTGAGCAGTACTTC. The encoded protein is CSASITSSGSREQYF.

The chain combines TRBV11-2 with TRBJ2-1, with 9 bases that match TRBD2. Germline values: CDR1 SGHAT, CDR2 FQNNGV. Trimming cost V 3 bases and J 5 bases; bases outside gene matches: 5. CDR3 size: 15 residues. Here the CDR3 DNA reads TGTGCCAGCAGCTTTAGCGGGAGAATGGACAATGAGCAGTTCTTC. Translation gives CASSFSGRMDNEQFF. Filled out from reference TRBV11-2 and TRBJ2-1, the complete variable domain reads EAGVAQSPRYKIIEKRQSVAFWCNPISGHATLYWYQQILGQGPKLLIQFQNNGVVDDSQLPKDRFSAERLKGVDSTLKIQPAKLEDSAVYLCASSFSGRMDNEQFFGPGTRLTVL.

The chain recombines TRBV7-2 with TRBJ2-3; perhaps TRBD2 as D (5 bases). This CDR3 is 12 amino acids long. Trimming left V 5 bases short and J 4 bases short, with 7 bases between. CDR1 and CDR2 (germline): SGHTA, FQGNSA. The CDR3 sequence: CASSQRSDTQYF. CDR3 coding DNA: TGTGCCAGCAGCCAGCGGTCAGATACGCAGTATTTT.

This clonotype was seen more than once but under ten times. This chain uses TRBV20-1 with TRBJ2-5; possible D gene TRBD2, 6 bases. CDR3 size: 13 residues. V dropped 1 base and J dropped 5 bases, with 11 bases sitting between them. Looked up from germline, CDR1 is DFQATT and CDR2 is SNEGSKA (reference sequence). The CDR3 DNA reads TGCAGTGCTAGAGCCGAGGGGAGGGAGACCCAGTACTTC. Its protein product is CSARAEGRETQYF.

J is TRBJ1-1 and V is TRBV10-2; 9 bases map to TRBD1. Germline trimming cut 6 bases from V and 7 bases from J; bases unmatched to any gene: 9. The CDR3 has 14 residues. In germline, CDR1 is WSHSY, CDR2 SAAADI. For the CDR3, the DNA is TGCGCCAGCAGCGGGACAGGGCCTCGTTTTGAAGCTTTCTTT. This encodes CASSGTGPRFEAFF.

This chain uses TRBV11-2 with TRBJ2-3; perhaps TRBD2 as D (6 bases). CDR1 is SGHAT, CDR2 FQNNGV, per germline. V lost 0 bases, J lost 4 bases, and 11 bases lay in between. CDR3 length: 15 amino acids. The CDR3 protein is CASSLDGGNADTQYF. CDR3 sequence (DNA): TGTGCCAGCAGCTTAGACGGCGGGAACGCAGATACGCAGTATTTT.

This clonotype was seen ten or more times. The rearrangement links TRBV29-1 to TRBJ2-1, with D hard to call. V lost 5 bases to trimming and J lost 1 base, with 24 bases between them. The V gene's germline CDR1 is SQVTM and CDR2 ANQGSEA. CDR3 size: 18 residues. In DNA, the CDR3 is TGCAGCGTTCTTGGAAGCGTAGTAGGACCGACTTCCTACAATGAGCAGTTCTTC. Residues: CSVLGSVVGPTSYNEQFF.

V and J are TRBV7-2 and TRBJ2-3, with D maybe TRBD2 (6 bases). This CDR3 comprises 14 residues. Per germline, CDR1 SGHTA and CDR2 FQGNSA. V shed 3 bases and J shed 3 bases, with 10 bases lying between them. CDR3 nucleotide sequence: TGTGCCAGCAGCTTCAGCGGGCCAACAGATACGCAGTATTTT. It is translated as CASSFSGPTDTQYF.

The gene calls are TRBV29-1 and TRBJ2-1; D ambiguous. Germline lookup yields CDR1 SQVTM and CDR2 ANQGSEA. The CDR3 runs to 14 residues. Trimming left V 6 bases short and J 5 bases short, with 17 bases between. The CDR3 bases are TGCAGCGTCGTAGACTGGGCCGGCAACAATGAGCAGTTCTTC. Its protein is CSVVDWAGNNEQFF.

In its sample, this clonotype was seen a few times. This chain links TRBV7-2 with TRBJ2-5; D is ambiguous. The length of the CDR3 is 13 residues. Germline values: CDR1 SGHTA, CDR2 FQGNSA. The V end lost 0 bases, the J end lost 4 bases, and 6 bases lay between the germline ends. The CDR3: CASSLAPGETQYF. CDR3 DNA: TGTGCCAGCAGCTTAGCGCCGGGAGAGACCCAGTACTTC.